This T cell receptor (beta chain) emerged from a study of T-cell memory formation after mild COVID-19. Study information: There were largely donor-specific TCR clusters.

General study points: Memory from before infection featured some responding clones, which suggests cross-reactive memory joined.

Germline-derived CDR1 and CDR2 are MNHEY and SVGAGI. V lost 5 bases, J lost 2 bases, and 7 bases stayed unmatched. CDR3 size: 15 residues. TCRdb independently ran MiXCR on the 5' RACE reads; one entry per CDR3 protein. The table records fewer than 140,000 distinct CDR3 sequences, 12% of them present only once. This clonotype was seen a handful of times. The antigen is unknown. The J gene is TRBJ2-7, the V gene TRBV6-5, with 9 bases lining up with TRBD2. This TCR came from an adult woman who had mild COVID-19 (a few samples of this study predate the infection). Cell type and time point are not known. Sequencing was carried out using PBMCs or a T cell subset sorted from them (not recorded which). CDR3 DNA sequence: TGTGCCAGCAGTCCCTTTAGCGGGGGTCCCTACGAGCAGTACTTC. This encodes CASSPFSGGPYEQYF.